The T cell receptor (beta chain) described here comes from a study of T cell clonotyping in hematopoietic cell transplantation. Per germline, CDR1 SNHLY and CDR2 FYNNEI. CDR3 length: 16 amino acids. Unmatched junction bases numbered 6, after V lost 4 bases and J lost 4 bases. As for time point: recipient sample about 28 days before transplant, after cytoreduction. Blood collection times were about day -28 and days 30, 100, 180 posttransplant. Study-wide findings and caveats: Pathologically expanded recipient clonotypes increased progressively from day 30 to day 180 as diversity fell. Few recipient clonotypes overlapped donors; over 95% were de novo at given depth.

Note on this clone: The target antigen is unknown.

TCRdb's table, derived via immunoSEQ multiplex PCR, lists solely in-frame clones and lacks some. The sample yields roughly 30,000 clones, roughly 84% seen once. V is TRBV2 and J is TRBJ2-3, with 12 bases aligning to TRBD2. Source: peripheral blood mononuclear cells, taken before stem cell transplant. This receptor was obtained from a middle-aged man with acute myeloid leukemia. Some clones in this sample may be carry-over from other donors' samples. CDR3 residues: CASSARTSGAADTQYF. DNA for the CDR3: TGTGCCAGCAGTGCGAGGACTAGCGGGGCCGCAGATACGCAGTATTTT.